This T cell receptor (beta chain) was recovered during a study of blood T cell repertoires in COVID-19. Study-level background: T cells, B-cell-depleted T cells, or PBMCs provided the cDNA or gDNA that served as material.

CDR1 SGHTA and CDR2 FQGTGA come from the germline V gene. The V end lost 4 bases, the J end lost 4 bases, and 10 bases lay between the germline ends. The CDR3 totals 13 residues. Original processing methods: Reference gene primer amplification gave nucleated cell count estimates. TCRdb's copy holds only in-frame clones and misses some; the assay was immunoSEQ multiplex PCR. V and J calls and clone size follow that table, whereas D and trimming were derived from the DNA. The sample records roughly 120,000 clones, 88% being singletons. Sequenced material: peripheral blood. This chain uses TRBV7-3 with TRBJ1-1; no definite D call. This receptor was identified in a woman between 50 and 59 years old with active or convalescent COVID-19. The CDR3 protein is CASSSQDGTEAFF. DNA for the CDR3: TGTGCCAGCAGCTCACAAGATGGCACTGAAGCTTTCTTT.